The 5 T cell receptor beta chains presented below share a single source sample, sequenced in a study of control samples from healthy donors and cancer patients. Produced via immunoSEQ multiplex PCR; TCRdb's table is partial and in-frame only. The repertoire shows fewer than 200,000 clones; the top ten hold under 2.5%. The sequencing sample was made of blood. These receptors were collected from a woman in her twenties or thirties in good health.

The chain combines TRBV4-1 with TRBJ1-2; 7 bases align to TRBD1. This CDR3 is 13 amino acids long. The junction had 7 bases not matched to a gene; V was cut back by 4 bases and J by 8 bases. Germline assignment: CDR1 MGHRA and CDR2 YSYEKL. The CDR3, as DNA: TGCGCCAGCAGCCGCCTGACAGGGTTCGGCTACACCTTC. Residues: CASSRLTGFGYTF.

This chain links TRBV11-2 with TRBJ2-2; D call uncertain. The germline CDR1 and CDR2 sequences are SGHAT and FQNNGV. The CDR3 contains 13 residues. The V gene lost 4 bases and the J gene lost 8 bases, with 11 bases spanning the gap. The CDR3 reads CASSSPWDGELFF. In DNA form, the CDR3 reads TGTGCCAGCAGCTCGCCTTGGGATGGGGAGCTGTTTTTT.

The CDR3 reads CASSLYGNEQFF. As DNA, the CDR3 is TGTGCCAGCAGCTTATACGGCAATGAGCAGTTCTTC. V usage is TRBV7-2 and J usage is TRBJ2-1; D not certain. This CDR3 spans 12 amino acids. Germline values: CDR1 SGHTA, CDR2 FQGNSA. V was shortened by 2 bases and J by 6 bases, with 5 bases between the two germline ends.

This chain joins TRBV18 and TRBJ1-5; possibly TRBD1 for D (5 bases). Trimming shortened V by 5 bases and J by 6 bases, and 11 bases separated the two germline ends. CDR1 and CDR2 from the germline V gene are KGHSH and LQKENI. This CDR3 has 13 residues. The CDR3, as DNA: TGTGCCAGCTCAGGGGGGAACGTTCAGCCCCAGCATTTT. This sequence encodes CASSGGNVQPQHF. Together with reference TRBV18 and TRBJ1-5, the CDR3 gives the full variable domain: NAGVMQNPRHLVRRRGQEARLRCSPMKGHSHVYWYRQLPEEGLKFMVYLQKENIIDESGMPKERFSAEFPKEGPSILRIQQVVRGDSAAYFCASSGGNVQPQHFGDGTRLSIL.

The CDR3 DNA reads TGTGCCAGCAGCGTAGACTCAGGGGGAAACGAGCAGTACTTC. Protein sequence: CASSVDSGGNEQYF. The gene calls are TRBV9 and TRBJ2-7; 7 nucleotides line up with TRBD1. Germline trimming cut 0 bases from V and 5 bases from J; bases unmatched to any gene: 5. The CDR3 contains 14 residues. Germline V gene sequence: CDR1 SGDLS, CDR2 YYNGEE.